The clone carrying this T cell receptor (beta chain) was counted ten times or more. The antigen remains undetermined. The entry originates in a study of T cell repertoires in cytomegalovirus infection. As for the study in general: HLA-C-restricted CMV epitopes, recently identified, and well-studied HLA-B-restricted ones were used by the study. Public TCR beta signatures marked donors with CMV infection and the matching HLA. Notes on the study in general: The cumulative frequency of public TCR beta families identified carriers of CMV plus the relevant HLA. Clonotype analysis showed dominance of the ex vivo response by HLA-C-restricted CMV-specific TCR beta clonotypes.

TCRdb analysed the reads with MiXCR anew, one entry per CDR3 protein. The sample lists 300,000 to 400,000 distinct CDR3 sequences, 25% seen once, with roughly 14% in the top ten. Looked up from germline, CDR1 is MNHEY and CDR2 is SVGAGI. The CDR3 has 20 amino acids. Trimming took 4 bases from V and 0 from J; bases not matched to a gene: 18. The sequence was collected from a human donor in good health (CMV status not recorded). Some clones in this sample may be carry-over from other donors' samples. Sequencing used cultured PBMCs, obtained from culture after CMV antigen stimulation. The chain joins TRBV6-5 to TRBJ1-3; 7 positions match TRBD1. This CDR3 is CASSSNIGTALVGSGNTIYF. Here the CDR3 DNA reads TGTGCCAGCAGTTCAAATATCGGGACAGCTTTGGTCGGCTCTGGAAACACCATATATTTT.